This passage covers 24 T cell receptor beta chains from one sample sequenced in a study of blood T cells in healthy people across ages. A J-beta primer mix and a sample-barcoded 5' primer were used in a second PCR of about 6 to 12 cycles. TCRdb re-called the 5' RACE reads through MiXCR, storing one row per CDR3 protein. The data contain over 1,500,000 distinct CDR3 sequences, 49% of them seen just once; the ten biggest clones take up around 2.1%. The sample comprised blood. All receptors derive from a woman aged 40 to 55 in good health.

The count of this clonotype is one. One junction end does not reproduce the germline sequence, and a read error may be involved. The chain uses TRBV28 and TRBJ2-3; D is unclear. CDR3 size: 14 residues. Germline-derived CDR1 and CDR2 are MDHEN and SYDVKM. Written as DNA, the CDR3 is TGTGACAGCAGTTCAACCCAAGGAACAGATACGCAGTATTTT. Its translation: CDSSSTQGTDTQYF.

This clonotype was recorded once. The rearrangement links TRBV5-6 to TRBJ2-7; 12 bases line up with TRBD1. Unmatched junction bases numbered 8, after V lost 3 bases and J lost 1 base. The V gene's germline CDR1 is SGHDT and CDR2 YYEEEE. The CDR3 loop spans 17 amino acids. The CDR3 loop reads CASSSRGQGAFSYEQYF. The CDR3 DNA reads as TGTGCCAGCAGCTCGCGGGGACAGGGGGCGTTTTCCTACGAGCAGTACTTC.

The chain has TRBV20-1 and TRBJ2-5; TRBD2 matches 8 bases. The CDR3 covers 14 residues. Trimming cost V 6 bases and J 0 bases; bases outside gene matches: 6. Germline V gives CDR1 DFQATT, CDR2 SNEGSKA (reference sequence). CDR3 DNA sequence: TGCAGTGCCCCTGTAGCGGGATACCAAGAGACCCAGTACTTC. Amino acids: CSAPVAGYQETQYF.

The chain carries TRBV7-9 and TRBJ1-4; TRBD1 is a possible D gene (5 bases). Germline values: CDR1 SEHNR, CDR2 FQNEAQ (reference sequence). The V end lost 2 bases, the J end lost 5 bases, and 12 bases lay between the germline ends. This CDR3 has 15 amino acids. CDR3 DNA: TGTGCCAGCAGCTTAATATCGGGACGGAATGAAAAACTGTTTTTT. Encoded protein: CASSLISGRNEKLFF. Together with reference TRBV7-9 and TRBJ1-4, the CDR3 gives the full variable domain: DTGVSQNPRHKITKRGQNVTFRCDPISEHNRLYWYRQTLGQGPEFLTYFQNEAQLEKSRLLSDRFSAERPKGSFSTLEIQRTEQGDSAMYLCASSLISGRNEKLFFGSGTQLSVL.

This clonotype was detected a few times. This chain uses TRBV20-1 with TRBJ2-3; D unresolved. Trimming took 2 bases from V and 8 from J, leaving 17 bases between them. Germline V gene sequence: CDR1 DFQATT, CDR2 SNEGSKA (reference sequence). The CDR3 consists of 14 residues. The CDR3 bases are TGCAGTGCTAGAATCCGGGTGCGTCTTGGTACGCAGTATTTT. Translated: CSARIRVRLGTQYF.

The CDR3 protein is CASSAARGGNQPQHF. The CDR3 coding sequence is TGTGCCAGCAGTGCCGCAAGAGGGGGCAATCAGCCCCAGCATTTT. The gene calls are TRBV6-5 and TRBJ1-5; TRBD1 is a possible D gene (5 bases). CDR3 length equals 15 residues. Deletions cut 5 bases from V and 2 bases from J, with 13 bases between. In germline, CDR1 is MNHEY, CDR2 SVGAGI.

This chain links TRBV6-2 or TRBV6-3 with TRBJ2-7; either TRBD1 or TRBD2 may supply D (5 bases each). The CDR3 loop spans 16 amino acids. V lost 4 bases to trimming and J lost 0 bases, with 16 bases between them. Germline CDR1 and CDR2: MNHEY and SVGEGT. CDR3 nucleotide sequence: TGTGCCAGCAGTTCCTGGGACGGCACGAGCTCCTACGAGCAGTACTTC. As protein: CASSSWDGTSSYEQYF.

This clonotype was counted only a few times. This chain links TRBV4-2 with TRBJ1-4; 9 bases line up with TRBD1. Germline CDR1 and CDR2: LGHNA and YNFKEQ. The J segment lost 8 bases and the V segment lost 3 bases, leaving 10 bases of the junction unmatched. This CDR3 contains 16 residues. CDR3 residues: CASSHATGGVEEKLFF. The DNA for the CDR3 is TGTGCCAGCAGCCATGCAACAGGGGGCGTGGAAGAAAAACTGTTTTTT.

This chain joins TRBV20-1 and TRBJ1-1; tentative D call: TRBD1 (6 bases). CDR3 size: 11 residues. The V gene lost 5 bases and the J gene lost 8 bases, with 12 bases spanning the gap. Germline CDR1 reads DFQATT; CDR2 reads SNEGSKA (reference sequence). The CDR3 DNA follows: TGCAGTGCTCCCGGGGGCGGAGAAGCTTTCTTT. This encodes CSAPGGGEAFF.

The genes are TRBV20-1 and TRBJ1-5; 7 nucleotides line up with TRBD1. Germline V gene data show CDR1 as DFQATT and CDR2 as SNEGSKA (reference sequence). The CDR3 spans 14 residues. V was clipped by 6 bases and J by 0 bases; unmatched bases: 5. The CDR3 is CSAADRDSNQPQHF. The CDR3 DNA follows: TGCAGTGCCGCCGACAGGGATAGCAATCAGCCCCAGCATTTT.

The chain is built from TRBV4-2 and TRBJ2-1, with D unresolved. The germline V gene encodes CDR1 LGHNA and CDR2 YNFKEQ. The CDR3 totals 15 residues. Trimming took 1 base from V and 4 from J, leaving 11 bases between them. The chain's CDR3 is CASSQVGPSYNEQFF. The CDR3 DNA follows: TGTGCCAGCAGCCAAGTCGGACCTTCTTACAATGAGCAGTTCTTC.

The chain employs TRBV11-2 and TRBJ2-1; a possible D gene is TRBD2 (6 bases). Germline-derived CDR1 and CDR2 are SGHAT and FQNNGV. The CDR3 totals 17 residues. The germline V and J ends were trimmed by 0 bases and 7 bases, with 19 bases remaining between them. CDR3 sequence: CASSLEGRRGPGNEQFF. The CDR3 region has the DNA TGTGCCAGCAGCTTAGAAGGACGGCGGGGACCGGGAAATGAGCAGTTCTTC.

The chain joins TRBV5-6 to TRBJ2-3; TRBD1 matches at 7 bases. The CDR3 covers 15 residues. Trimming cost V 4 bases and J 3 bases; bases outside gene matches: 8. Germline V gives CDR1 SGHDT, CDR2 YYEEEE. The CDR3 sequence: CASSPDRVWTDTQYF. CDR3 coding DNA: TGTGCCAGCAGCCCCGACAGGGTTTGGACAGATACGCAGTATTTT. Full variable domain (outside the CDR3, taken from reference TRBV5-6 and TRBJ2-3): DAGVTQSPTHLIKTRGQQVTLRCSPKSGHDTVSWYQQALGQGPQFIFQYYEEEERQRGNFPDRFSGHQFPNYSSELNVNALLLGDSALYLCASSPDRVWTDTQYFGPGTRLTVL.

The chain recombines TRBV5-1 with TRBJ1-2; D not resolved. This CDR3 contains 15 residues. The V and J ends lost 1 base and 5 bases respectively, with 15 bases between them. Germline CDR1 is SGHRS and CDR2 is YFSETQ. The CDR3 sequence is CASSLSAARGYGYTF. The CDR3 coding sequence is TGCGCCAGCAGCTTGTCGGCAGCCAGAGGGTATGGCTACACCTTC.

CDR3 DNA sequence: TGTGCCAGCAGCCGGGGACAGGGGGGTTTGTTTTATAATTCACCCCTCCACTTT. This encodes CASSRGQGGLFYNSPLHF. The V call is TRBV12-3 or TRBV12-4, the J call TRBJ1-6, with 11 bases that match TRBD1. There are 18 residues in the CDR3. Trimming took 6 bases from V and 4 from J; bases not matched to a gene: 11.

CDR3 protein: CAIRDMEETQYF. CDR3 nucleotides: TGTGCCATCAGGGACATGGAAGAGACCCAGTACTTC. The V and J genes are TRBV10-3 and TRBJ2-5; perhaps TRBD1 as D (5 bases). Looked up from germline, CDR1 is ENHRY and CDR2 is SYGVKD. The CDR3 length is 12 residues. Trimming removed 6 bases at V and 3 bases at J, with 8 bases between.

The rearrangement joins TRBV20-1 to TRBJ2-1; TRBD2 aligns across 12 bases. This CDR3 has 16 residues. J gave up 9 bases and V 0 bases, and 9 bases lay outside the gene matches. Germline CDR1 DFQATT, CDR2 SNEGSKA (reference sequence). This chain's CDR3 is CSARDPLAGGPAEQFF. The CDR3 nucleotides are TGCAGTGCTAGAGATCCTCTAGCGGGGGGGCCGGCTGAGCAGTTCTTC.

The table lists this clonotype with a few counts. In DNA, the CDR3 is TGTGCCAGCAGCCCCGGGGCTCCTGGCACCTCCTACAATGAGCAGTTCTTC. It codes for CASSPGAPGTSYNEQFF. The J gene is TRBJ2-1, the V gene TRBV4-2; D possibly uses TRBD1 or TRBD2 (5 bases each). The CDR3 extends over 17 amino acids. V lost 4 bases and J lost 0, with 16 bases in between. CDR1 and CDR2 (germline): LGHNA, YNFKEQ.

The V call is TRBV28, the J call TRBJ2-1, with 11 bases that match TRBD2. Germline CDR1 is MDHEN and CDR2 is SYDVKM. V lost 5 bases and J lost 8; bases outside the gene matches: 11. This CDR3 is built from 16 residues. The CDR3 coding sequence is TGTGCCAGCAGTCGGGCGACTAGCGGGGTCCTGGATGAGCAGTTCTTC. Its protein product is CASSRATSGVLDEQFF.

This clonotype was observed a handful of times. The genes are TRBV5-1 and TRBJ2-1; tentatively, D is TRBD1 (5 bases). The ends were cut back, 10 bases at V and 0 bases at J, with 14 bases in the middle. The CDR3 covers 14 residues. CDR1 and CDR2 from the germline V gene are SGHRS and YFSETQ. The chain's CDR3 is CARQGRYSYNEQFF. In DNA, the CDR3 is TGCGCCCGGCAGGGTAGATACTCCTACAATGAGCAGTTCTTC. Using reference TRBV5-1 and TRBJ2-1 for the parts outside the CDR3, the full variable domain is KAGVTQTPRYLIKTRGQQVTLSCSPISGHRSVSWYQQTPGQGLQFLFEYFSETQRNKGNFPGRFSGRQFSNSRSEMNVSTLELGDSALYLCARQGRYSYNEQFFGPGTRLTVL.

This clonotype was detected a few times. The rearrangement joins TRBV9 to TRBJ2-7, with D possibly TRBD2 on 6 matching bases. The CDR3 runs to 16 residues. The V end was cut by 0 bases, the J end by 3 bases, with 16 bases between. CDR1 SGDLS and CDR2 YYNGEE come from the germline V gene. CDR3 in DNA: TGTGCCAGCAGCGTAGGGGGAGGACACTCTGTCTACGAGCAGTACTTC. Its translation: CASSVGGGHSVYEQYF.

The chain links TRBV7-2 to TRBJ1-2, with TRBD1 identical over 7 bases. After removal of 4 bases from V and 7 bases from J, the junction contained 9 bases not matched to a gene. The germline gives CDR1 SGHTA, CDR2 FQGNSA. The CDR3 has 14 amino acids. The CDR3 bases are TGTGCCAGCAGCTCCATCAGGGGGGCGGGTGGCTACACCTTC. Protein sequence: CASSSIRGAGGYTF.

The chain has TRBV7-2 and TRBJ1-6; TRBD1 matches 7 bases. The CDR3 is 16 residues long. Germline trimming cut 5 bases from V and 5 bases from J; bases unmatched to any gene: 9. CDR1 SGHTA and CDR2 FQGNSA come from the germline V gene. CDR3 nucleotides: TGTGCCAGCAGCAAAGGGACAGCAAACCATAATTCACCCCTCCACTTT. Its translation is CASSKGTANHNSPLHF.

There are a few counts of this clonotype. J is TRBJ2-5 and V is TRBV5-5, with D perhaps matching TRBD2 (5 bases). The end of the DNA aligns better with TRBJ2-7, so the J call may be wrong. Germline V lookup: CDR1 SGHKS, CDR2 YYEKEE (reference sequence). The CDR3 runs to 16 residues. The CDR3 DNA reads as TGTGCCAGCAGTCGACTACCGGCATTCGTAACCTACGAGCAGTACTTC. Its translation is CASSRLPAFVTYEQYF.